This T cell receptor (beta chain) appears in the sequencing data of a study of PD-1 blockade in classical Hodgkin lymphoma. Assay: immunoSEQ multiplex PCR; the TCRdb copy retains only in-frame clones and omits some. The repertoire consists of about 41,000 clones, with 65% to 80% occurring once and the leading ten covering about a fifth. The CDR3 loop spans 13 amino acids. V was pared by 5 bases and J by 4 bases, with 12 bases between. CDR1 MNHEY and CDR2 SMNVEV come from the germline V gene (reference sequence). Each patient experienced a relapse that followed autologous stem cell transplantation, and brentuximab vedotin exposure varied.

The gene calls are TRBV27 and TRBJ2-7; a weak D match, TRBD2 (5 bases). The TCR was taken from a human donor with classical Hodgkin lymphoma. Here the sequenced sample was peripheral blood mononuclear cells (PBMCs), taken at baseline. In DNA, the CDR3 is TGTGCCAGCAGTCTTCGGGGTGGGTACGAGCAGTACTTC. As protein: CASSLRGGYEQYF.